The present T cell receptor (beta chain) was sequenced within a study of control samples from healthy donors and cancer patients. This table comes from immunoSEQ multiplex PCR, and its TCRdb copy is limited to in-frame clones, with some not included. The sample has 140,000 or so clones, about nine tenths seen once. Germline values: CDR1 LGHDT, CDR2 YNNKEL (reference sequence). Between the trimmed V and J ends, which lost 1 base and 0 bases, there was a span of 7 bases. CDR3 length equals 15 residues. Sequenced: blood. V gene TRBV3-1 (or the pseudogene TRBV3-2) combines with J gene TRBJ1-3; perhaps TRBD1 as D (5 bases). The TCR comes from a man aged 25 to 40 in good health. Here the CDR3 DNA reads TGTGCCAGCAGCCAAGGGCAGGGCTCTGGAAACACCATATATTTT. Residues: CASSQGQGSGNTIYF.